These T cell receptor beta chains were read from a single sample in a study of human T cells and chemical hapten exposure. Using its own MiXCR run on the RACE reads, TCRdb lists one record per CDR3 protein. The repertoire has 100,000 to 120,000 distinct CDR3 sequences, less than 35% of them found once; the top ten carry around 2.8%. Source: whole blood, taken in connection with sensitization to the hapten diphenylcyclopropenone (DPC). The origin of the receptors is a man aged 35 to 55 with alopecia areata. Some clones in this sample may be carry-over from other donors' samples. CDR3s include the opening cysteine and the closing phenylalanine or tryptophan. Each record gives: V gene, clone size, D gene, J gene, CDR3 DNA, CDR3 protein. The D gene is left open where the match is weak. Not every row has a clone size; where given, it reads once, few, many or a size class.

>TRBV12-3/TRBV12-4|few|TRBD2|TRBJ2-4
TGTGCCAGCAGGGGGGGGGGTAGTGAGTACTTC
CASRGGGSEYF
>TRBV5-1|NA|TRBD2|TRBJ2-7
TGCGCCAGCAGCTCTGGGACTAGCGCCCGCTACGAGCAGTACTTC
CASSSGTSARYEQYF
>TRBV20-1|few|NA|TRBJ2-1
TGCAGTGCTAGAGACTCCCGATCGGGCAATGAGCAGTTCTTC
CSARDSRSGNEQFF
>TRBV6-2/TRBV6-3|NA|TRBD2|TRBJ2-3
TGTGCCAGCATGACCGCGCGGGAGAACACAGATACGCAGTATTTT
CASMTARENTDTQYF
>TRBV11-3|few|NA|TRBJ2-5
TGTGCCAGCACCCCTTTGATAGCGGTACAAGAGACCCAGTACTTC
CASTPLIAVQETQYF
>TRBV20-1|NA|NA|TRBJ2-7
TGCAGTGCTGGGAAGCATGGTTGGGTCCGACAGTACTTC
CSAGKHGWVRQYF
>TRBV14|NA|NA|TRBJ1-6
TGTGCCAGCAGCCAGGGTGAACAGGGAGACGGATCACCCCTCCACTTT
CASSQGEQGDGSPLHF
>TRBV7-9|once|NA|TRBJ2-6
TGTGCCAGCAGCTTAACAGGCAGGGAATCCGGGGCCAACGTCCTGACTTTC
CASSLTGRESGANVLTF
>TRBV4-3|few|TRBD2|TRBJ2-1
TGCGCCAGCAGCCAAGATCTAAGGGGATTTAGCGGGAGGGGCAATGAGCAGTTCTTC
CASSQDLRGFSGRGNEQFF
>TRBV29-1|few|NA|TRBJ1-1
TGCAGCGTTGGTAGCCCTCATGAAGCTTTCTTT
CSVGSPHEAFF
>TRBV6-5|few|TRBD2|TRBJ2-3
TGTGCCAGCAGTTATTCCGGGACTAGCGGGAGTGTAAATACGCAGTATTTT
CASSYSGTSGSVNTQYF